The 26 T cell receptor beta chains in this list originate from one sample, sequenced in a study of blood T cell repertoires in COVID-19. Measured with immunoSEQ multiplex PCR; TCRdb has only the in-frame clones, and not every one. Among 200,000 or so clones, roughly 91% were seen once, and the ten largest hold 7% to 8.5%. The sample consisted of PBMCs or T cells enriched from blood (not recorded which). The receptors shown here come from a man aged 25 to 40 in a cohort exposed to, infected with or recovered from COVID-19 (not recorded which).

The chain employs TRBV5-1 and TRBJ2-7, with TRBD2 matching 11 bases. This CDR3 has 16 residues. In germline, CDR1 is SGHRS, CDR2 YFSETQ. J lost 2 bases, V lost 0 bases, and 4 bases had no gene match. The CDR3 sequence is CASSLAGTSGTYEQYF. The CDR3 DNA follows: TGCGCCAGCAGCTTGGCCGGGACTAGCGGAACCTACGAGCAGTACTTC.

This clone was found once. Here the CDR3 reads CASSVEGGGENIQYF. CDR3 DNA: TGTGCCAGCAGCGTGGAAGGGGGCGGCGAAAACATTCAGTACTTC. J is TRBJ2-4 and V is TRBV5-4; 7 bases map to TRBD1. CDR3 size: 15 residues. V trimming: 4 bases; J trimming: 5 bases; junction bases outside the gene matches: 9. CDR1 SGHNT and CDR2 YYREEE come from the germline V gene (reference sequence).

The chain is built from TRBV7-2 and TRBJ2-2; D is perhaps TRBD1 (5 bases). The ends were cut back, 5 bases at V and 5 bases at J, with 18 bases in the middle. Looked up from germline, CDR1 is SGHTA and CDR2 is FQGNSA. The length of the CDR3 is 16 residues. Here the CDR3 reads CASSQLRQGVTGELFF. CDR3 DNA sequence: TGTGCCAGCAGCCAACTGCGGCAGGGCGTTACCGGGGAGCTGTTTTTT.

This chain uses TRBV3-1 (or the pseudogene TRBV3-2) with TRBJ1-1, with a weak D call TRBD1 (6 bases). The CDR3 spans 14 residues. V was cut by 4 bases and J by 0 bases, with 9 bases left in between. The V gene's germline CDR1 is LGHDT and CDR2 YNNKEL (reference sequence). The CDR3 protein is CASSPRGMNTEAFF. The CDR3 coding sequence is TGTGCCAGCAGCCCCAGGGGTATGAACACTGAAGCTTTCTTT.

As regards this clone: One end of the junction varies from germline; a read error may be responsible. The genes are TRBV7-7 and TRBJ2-7, with 7 positions matching TRBD1. Per the germline V gene, CDR1 is SSHAT and CDR2 is FNYEAQ (reference sequence). The CDR3 totals 14 residues. This chain's CDR3 is CASSLDRDSYEQYF. For the CDR3, the DNA is TGTGCTAGCAGCTTAGACAGGGACTCCTACGAGCAGTACTTC.

The chain couples TRBV9 to TRBJ1-2; 8 nucleotides match TRBD1. V lost 0 bases, J lost 6 bases, and 4 bases stayed unmatched. CDR1 is SGDLS, CDR2 YYNGEE, per germline. The CDR3 sequence is 14 residues long. The CDR3 is CASSVASGGDGYTF. Written as DNA, the CDR3 is TGTGCCAGCAGCGTAGCCTCAGGGGGCGATGGCTACACCTTC. Full variable domain (missing parts from reference TRBV9 and TRBJ1-2): DSGVTQTPKHLITATGQRVTLRCSPRSGDLSVYWYQQSLDQGLQFLIQYYNGEERAKGNILERFSAQQFPDLHSELNLSSLELGDSALYFCASSVASGGDGYTFGSGTRLTVV.

The genes are TRBV18 and TRBJ1-2, with no clear D. The CDR3 has 14 amino acids. CDR1 KGHSH and CDR2 LQKENI come from the germline V gene. V lost 6 bases and J 8 bases, leaving 19 bases between the germline ends. CDR3 nucleotide sequence: TGTGCCAGCTCCCCTAAACCAGACGGAGGGGGCTACACCTTC. The encoded protein is CASSPKPDGGGYTF. The full variable domain, completed using reference TRBV18 and TRBJ1-2, is NAGVMQNPRHLVRRRGQEARLRCSPMKGHSHVYWYRQLPEEGLKFMVYLQKENIIDESGMPKERFSAEFPKEGPSILRIQQVVRGDSAAYFCASSPKPDGGGYTFGSGTRLTVV.

The rearrangement joins TRBV7-9 to TRBJ2-3, with D perhaps TRBD2 (5 bases). The germline gives CDR1 SEHNR, CDR2 FQNEAQ (reference sequence). Trimming shortened V by 8 bases and J by 2 bases, and 5 bases separated the two germline ends. This CDR3 is 11 amino acids long. This CDR3 reads CASRDTDTQYF. CDR3 DNA sequence: TGTGCCAGCCGGGACACAGATACGCAGTATTTT.

CDR3 sequence (DNA): TGTGCCAGCAGCTTAGGACATTCGAACACTGAAGCTTTCTTT. The encoded protein is CASSLGHSNTEAFF. The chain uses TRBV7-9 and TRBJ1-1; D unclear. Germline V gene data show CDR1 as SEHNR and CDR2 as FQNEAQ (reference sequence). The CDR3 loop spans 14 amino acids. The germline V and J ends were trimmed by 1 base and 1 base, with 7 bases remaining between them. Drawing the rest from reference TRBV7-9 and TRBJ1-1, the complete variable domain is DTGVSQNPRHKITKRGQNVTFRCDPISEHNRLYWYRQTLGQGPEFLTYFQNEAQLEKSRLLSDRFSAERPKGSFSTLEIQRTEQGDSAMYLCASSLGHSNTEAFFGQGTRLTVV.

This clone was observed once. The chain has TRBV14 and TRBJ2-7; D remains ambiguous. V was clipped by 4 bases and J by 3 bases, with 10 bases between them. In germline, CDR1 is SGHDN, CDR2 FVKESK. The CDR3 totals 13 residues. CDR3 nucleotides: TGTGCCAGCAGCCGCTTCAGGAACTACGAGCAGTACTTC. It is translated as CASSRFRNYEQYF.

This clone appeared a few times. This sequence joins TRBV2 and TRBJ1-2, with 7 bases aligning to TRBD1. Germline-derived CDR1 and CDR2 are SNHLY and FYNNEI. The CDR3 contains 15 residues. After removal of 6 bases from V and 2 bases from J, the junction contained 9 bases not matched to a gene. For the CDR3, the DNA is TGTGCCAGCAGGGATGAACAGGGGATAAACTATGGCTACACCTTC. Translated: CASRDEQGINYGYTF.

V and J are TRBV5-4 and TRBJ2-2, with 7 positions matching TRBD2. Germline trimming cut 4 bases from V and 7 bases from J; bases unmatched to any gene: 13. Germline V gives CDR1 SGHNT, CDR2 YYREEE (reference sequence). This CDR3 comprises 16 residues. CDR3 sequence reads: CASSPPFGGGHGELFF. In DNA form, the CDR3 reads TGTGCCAGCAGCCCGCCTTTCGGCGGGGGTCACGGGGAGCTGTTTTTT. The whole variable domain, remainder taken from reference TRBV5-4 and TRBJ2-2, is ETGVTQSPTHLIKTRGQQVTLRCSSQSGHNTVSWYQQALGQGPQFIFQYYREEENGRGNFPPRFSGLQFPNYSSELNVNALELDDSALYLCASSPPFGGGHGELFFGEGSRLTVL.

V usage is TRBV12-3 or TRBV12-4 and J usage is TRBJ1-5; no reliable D call. The V end was cut by 0 bases, the J end by 7 bases, with 4 bases between. This CDR3 region has 12 residues. This chain's CDR3 is CASSLARQPQHF. The CDR3 bases are TGTGCCAGCAGTTTAGCGCGACAGCCCCAGCATTTT.

J is TRBJ2-7 and V is TRBV29-1; 7 nucleotides align to TRBD2. V lost 4 bases, J lost 3 bases, and 9 bases stayed unmatched. This CDR3 contains 14 residues. The V gene's germline CDR1 is SQVTM and CDR2 ANQGSEA. The CDR3 here is CSVGAVRGSYEQYF. In DNA form, the CDR3 reads TGCAGCGTTGGGGCCGTGCGGGGGAGCTACGAGCAGTACTTC.

This clone was seen a few times. The V and J genes are TRBV28 and TRBJ2-7; perhaps TRBD1 as D (7 bases). CDR1 is MDHEN and CDR2 is SYDVKM in the germline V gene. Trimming took 6 bases from V and 4 from J, leaving 19 bases between them. The CDR3 contains 15 residues. This chain's CDR3 is CASRGQGGGNYEQYF. CDR3 DNA: TGTGCCAGCAGGGGGCAGGGGGGCGGCAATTACGAGCAGTACTTC.

The chain links TRBV5-5 to TRBJ1-2; TRBD1 matches 10 bases. There are 18 residues in the CDR3. The V segment lost 3 bases and the J segment 2 bases; nucleotides outside the gene matches: 13. Germline CDR1 reads SGHKS; CDR2 reads YYEKEE (reference sequence). CDR3 sequence (DNA): TGTGCCAGCAGCTCGGCGGGACAAGGACAGGGGGAAAACTATGGCTACACCTTC. It translates to CASSSAGQGQGENYGYTF.

The chain uses TRBV28 and TRBJ1-1; D is ambiguous. Germline CDR1 reads MDHEN; CDR2 reads SYDVKM. The CDR3 sequence is 12 residues long. Trimming cost V 8 bases and J 1 base, with 8 bases left between them. This chain's CDR3 is CASQTTNTEAFF. Here the CDR3 DNA reads TGTGCCAGCCAAACAACGAACACTGAAGCTTTCTTT.

The chain carries TRBV6-5 and TRBJ2-2; possibly TRBD1 for D (6 bases). The ends were cut back, 5 bases at V and 0 bases at J, with 10 bases in the middle. The CDR3 length is 15 residues. Germline-derived CDR1 and CDR2 are MNHEY and SVGAGI. CDR3 amino acids: CASSRTVTNTGELFF. The CDR3, as DNA: TGTGCCAGCAGTCGGACAGTCACGAACACCGGGGAGCTGTTTTTT.

The gene calls are TRBV7-2 and TRBJ1-2; 8 bases line up with TRBD1. Germline V gene data show CDR1 as SGHTA and CDR2 as FQGNSA. There are 15 residues in the CDR3. J gave up 8 bases and V 5 bases, and 13 bases lay outside the gene matches. CDR3 coding DNA: TGTGCCAGCAGCGCCAGACAGGGGATGAGCTCCGGCTACACCTTC. It encodes CASSARQGMSSGYTF.

The chain has TRBV6-5 and TRBJ2-3; tentative D call: TRBD1 (6 bases). V was pared by 7 bases and J by 1 base, with 12 bases between. Germline-derived CDR1 and CDR2 are MNHEY and SVGAGI. CDR3 size: 14 residues. The CDR3 reads CASKAGGGTDTQYF. The CDR3 DNA reads TGTGCCAGCAAGGCTGGGGGCGGCACAGATACGCAGTATTTT.

In its sample, this clone was seen once. V gene TRBV5-1 combines with J gene TRBJ1-1; no clear D. V gave up 0 bases and J gave up 7 bases, with 7 bases separating them. The CDR3 loop spans 12 amino acids. Looked up from germline, CDR1 is SGHRS and CDR2 is YFSETQ. CDR3 nucleotide sequence: TGCGCCAGCAGCTTGGGCCCGAGTGAAGCTTTCTTT. Translating it yields CASSLGPSEAFF.

This rearrangement joins TRBV4-1 to TRBJ2-1; a possible D gene is TRBD1 (5 bases). The CDR3 is made up of 17 amino acids. Germline values: CDR1 MGHRA, CDR2 YSYEKL. Trimming pared 0 bases from V and 1 base from J, leaving 13 bases between. In DNA, the CDR3 is TGCGCCAGCAGCCAAGACAAACTTGGACATTCCTACAATGAGCAGTTCTTC. This encodes CASSQDKLGHSYNEQFF.

The rearrangement joins TRBV7-8 to TRBJ1-5; tentatively, D is TRBD1 (6 bases). Germline loops: CDR1 SGHVS, CDR2 FQNEAQ. Between the trimmed V and J ends, which lost 0 bases and 5 bases, there was a span of 20 bases. The CDR3 runs 18 residues. CDR3 protein: CASSLAPPVVKGDQPQHF. The CDR3 DNA reads TGTGCCAGCAGCTTAGCGCCCCCAGTGGTTAAGGGGGATCAGCCCCAGCATTTT.

The chain has TRBV28 and TRBJ2-1, with 10 bases that match TRBD1. Germline V CDR1 and CDR2: MDHEN, SYDVKM. The J segment lost 10 bases and the V segment lost 6 bases, leaving 12 bases of the junction unmatched. The CDR3 extends over 15 amino acids. CDR3 sequence (DNA): TGTGCCAGCAGAAACGCTGGGACAGGGGCGGACGAGCAGTTCTTC. Protein product: CASRNAGTGADEQFF.

The rearrangement joins TRBV12-5 to TRBJ1-5, with unresolved D. CDR1 is LGHNT, CDR2 FRNRAP, per germline. This CDR3 region has 15 residues. V lost 7 bases, J lost 0 bases, and 13 bases lay in between. For the CDR3, the DNA is TGTGCTAGTGCCCTAGGTGGTTATAGCAATCAGCCCCAGCATTTT. Protein sequence: CASALGGYSNQPQHF.

CDR3 in amino acids: CASEGGLNTEAFF. The CDR3 region has the DNA TGTGCCAGCGAAGGGGGTCTGAACACTGAAGCTTTCTTT. The rearrangement links TRBV5-4 to TRBJ1-1; tentative D call: TRBD1 (6 bases). The CDR3 has 13 residues. V was trimmed by 7 bases and J by 0 bases, leaving 10 bases between them. Germline V lookup: CDR1 SGHNT, CDR2 YYREEE (reference sequence).